This is a list of T cell receptor beta chains from one sample in a study of CD8 T cells in ankylosing spondylitis. TCRdb re-called the 5' RACE reads with MiXCR, one entry per CDR3 protein. The sample lists about 700,000 distinct CDR3 sequences; 15% to 20% were seen once. The sequencing input was blood, either unsorted or a sorted T cell fraction (not recorded which). The receptors shown here come from a male donor with ankylosing spondylitis. CDR3s include the opening cysteine and the closing phenylalanine or tryptophan. Size values are once, few and many counts, or a class for expanded clones, and some rows have none.

V: TRBV20-1; size: .; J: TRBJ2-1; CDR3: CSARGANNAEQFF
V: TRBV20-1; size: .; J: TRBJ2-5; CDR3: CSARETSGRKTLEETQYF
V: TRBV6-2/TRBV6-3; size: .; J: TRBJ2-1; CDR3: CASRVDGVPTNEQFF
V: TRBV7-8; size: .; J: TRBJ2-5; CDR3: CASINLAGGVETQYF
V: TRBV20-1; size: few; J: TRBJ2-1; CDR3: CSARASRLYNEQFF
V: TRBV5-1; size: many; J: TRBJ2-1; CDR3: CASSLALSNEQFF
V: TRBV4-1; size: few; J: TRBJ2-3; CDR3: CASSHAARSTDTQYF
V: TRBV6-1; size: .; J: TRBJ2-2; CDR3: CASTIKAGAGELFF
V: TRBV7-2; size: .; J: TRBJ1-5; CDR3: CASSLVGATNQPQHF
V: TRBV7-9; size: .; J: TRBJ2-1; CDR3: CASSLSGVRGAYREQFF
V: TRBV5-1; size: few; J: TRBJ2-7; CDR3: CASSLGGVEDEQYF
V: TRBV20-1; size: .; J: TRBJ2-2; CDR3: CSARDGTQDTGELFF
V: TRBV7-2; size: .; J: TRBJ2-1; CDR3: CASSLGLAGAAEQFF
V: TRBV10-3; size: few; J: TRBJ2-5; CDR3: CAISGRGGEETQYF
V: TRBV15; size: .; J: TRBJ2-3; CDR3: CATSRQPNTDTQYF
V: TRBV28; size: .; J: TRBJ1-3; CDR3: CASRLDRGGNTIYF
V: TRBV12-3/TRBV12-4; size: .; J: TRBJ2-1; CDR3: CASSDGGKREAVNEQFF
V: TRBV6-5; size: .; J: TRBJ1-6; CDR3: CASSYRQSSYNSPLHF
V: TRBV12-3/TRBV12-4; size: few; J: TRBJ2-2; CDR3: CASRSDKRGGELFF
V: TRBV28; size: few; J: TRBJ2-5; CDR3: CASSLLPGHQYF
V: TRBV6-5; size: few; J: TRBJ1-2; CDR3: CASSFDGGYGYTF
V: TRBV15; size: few; J: TRBJ2-7; CDR3: CATSRDLASGALEQYF
V: TRBV20-1; size: many; J: TRBJ1-5; CDR3: CSVLGGVRRGNQPQHF
V: TRBV29-1; size: .; J: TRBJ2-3; CDR3: CSVDTYLHSTDTQYF
V: TRBV11-1; size: few; J: TRBJ2-3; CDR3: CASSPLTGLAESTDTQYF
V: TRBV10-1; size: few; J: TRBJ2-2; CDR3: CASRPEGTGELFF
V: TRBV24-1; size: .; J: TRBJ2-1; CDR3: CATSDPGLAGGVEQFF
V: TRBV28; size: .; J: TRBJ2-4; CDR3: CASSFSLGPGGDIQYF
V: TRBV20-1; size: .; J: TRBJ2-3; CDR3: CSARDKIAGAPGTQYF
V: TRBV29-1; size: .; J: TRBJ2-3; CDR3: CSVEAPPGADTQYF
V: TRBV7-2; size: .; J: TRBJ1-5; CDR3: CASSLGGQKNQPQHF
V: TRBV6-1; size: .; J: TRBJ1-2; CDR3: CASSEAHGHYGYTF
V: TRBV5-8; size: .; J: TRBJ1-3; CDR3: CASSLRAKPGNTIYF
V: TRBV5-4; size: few; J: TRBJ2-3; CDR3: CASSLSLGPDTQYF
V: TRBV27; size: few; J: TRBJ2-7; CDR3: CASGLTGGYEQYF
V: TRBV12-3/TRBV12-4; size: few; J: TRBJ1-1; CDR3: CASRTNRGPQTEAFF
V: TRBV20-1; size: many; J: TRBJ2-1; CDR3: CRVLAPTSNEQFF
V: TRBV3-1; size: few; J: TRBJ2-3; CDR3: CASSQGLAGQTDTQYF
V: TRBV5-1; size: many; J: TRBJ2-3; CDR3: CASSSAERGLTDTQYF
V: TRBV20-1; size: few; J: TRBJ2-7; CDR3: CSASRDYASYEQYF
V: TRBV3-1; size: few; J: TRBJ2-7; CDR3: CASSQRLAGGSYEQYF
V: TRBV2; size: few; J: TRBJ1-5; CDR3: CASSVPGGSNQPQHF
V: TRBV20-1; size: .; J: TRBJ1-5; CDR3: CSARKTVGLNQPQHF
V: TRBV29-1; size: few; J: TRBJ2-7; CDR3: CSVRGGQGAHEQYF
V: TRBV6-5; size: .; J: TRBJ1-6; CDR3: CASSYGVPGKNSPLHF
V: TRBV7-9; size: few; J: TRBJ2-7; CDR3: CASSLTGANLRWVYF
V: TRBV4-1; size: .; J: TRBJ1-6; CDR3: CASSLIGVPDSPLHF
V: TRBV20-1; size: few; J: TRBJ2-1; CDR3: CSARDPLAGGQQFF
V: TRBV12-3/TRBV12-4; size: few; J: TRBJ2-2; CDR3: CASTPGLAVATGELFF
V: TRBV28; size: few; J: TRBJ2-1; CDR3: CASSPRGTGKDNEQFF
V: TRBV5-6; size: few; J: TRBJ2-3; CDR3: CASGPRASYTQYF
V: TRBV4-1; size: .; J: TRBJ2-2; CDR3: CASSQEGQIGELFF